This T cell receptor beta chain was profiled in a study of cytomegalovirus exposure and HLA in healthy donors. General study points: DRB1 had the most TCR associations and HLA-C the fewest, a later analysis found, with rates varying by HLA locus. Common viral pathogens seemed, in a later analysis, to connect with several of the most significant clusters.

A multiplex PCR was run with 60 Vbeta primers and 13 Jbeta primers. Profiling relied on immunoSEQ multiplex PCR, and the TCRdb table lists in-frame clones only, not all of them. This sample has 99,000 or so clones, with over 70% found just once. Germline CDR1 reads MDHEN; CDR2 reads SYDVKM. CDR3 length: 15 residues. The V segment lost 6 bases and the J segment 5 bases; nucleotides outside the gene matches: 11. This clone came up a few times. What it binds is unknown. The V and J genes are TRBV28 and TRBJ2-5; 8 bases agree with TRBD1. The sample was PBMCs. This TCR was recovered from a male donor in good health and CMV-seronegative. The CDR3 DNA reads as TGTGCCAGCAGCTCACCTGGTTGGACAGGGGAGACCCAGTACTTC. Amino acid sequence: CASSSPGWTGETQYF. Based on the CDR3 plus reference TRBV28 and TRBJ2-5, the full variable domain is DVKVTQSSRYLVKRTGEKVFLECVQDMDHENMFWYRQDPGLGLRLIYFSYDVKMKEKGDIPEGYSVSREKKERFSLILESASTNQTSMYLCASSSPGWTGETQYFGPGTRLLVL.